Below, 2 T cell receptor beta chains from the same sample are listed, as sequenced in a study of blood T cell repertoires in COVID-19. Assay used: immunoSEQ multiplex PCR; TCRdb lists only in-frame clones, some missing. The repertoire holds 50,000 to 70,000 clones, with 60% to 80% as singletons. The sequencing input was peripheral blood. Receptor source: a man between 60 and 70 years old with acute or convalescent COVID-19.

V and J are TRBV4-2 and TRBJ1-5; D not certain. This CDR3 has 16 residues. CDR1 and CDR2 from the germline V gene are LGHNA and YNFKEQ. Trimming shortened V by 3 bases and J by 6 bases, and 18 bases separated the two germline ends. This CDR3 is CASSHVFRGTGQPQHF. The CDR3 region has the DNA TGTGCCAGCAGCCACGTTTTCCGGGGTACCGGTCAGCCCCAGCATTTT.

This clone has a handful of counts. The chain carries TRBV14 and TRBJ1-5, with a possible D match to TRBD1 (6 bases). The length of the CDR3 is 13 residues. Trimming removed 2 bases at V and 7 bases at J, with 9 bases between. The germline V gene encodes CDR1 SGHDN and CDR2 FVKESK. CDR3 bases: TGTGCCAGCAGCCAATCCAGGGGACAGCCCCAGCATTTT. Protein sequence: CASSQSRGQPQHF.